The T cell receptor beta chain under discussion was sequenced for a study of cytomegalovirus exposure and HLA in healthy donors. This clone showed up just a few times. Germline V CDR1 and CDR2: SNHLY, FYNNEI. Unmatched junction bases numbered 4, after V lost 0 bases and J lost 4 bases. CDR3 size: 15 residues. The repertoire was sequenced with immunoSEQ multiplex PCR; TCRdb's copy has only in-frame clones and lacks some. The sample has 140,000 to 150,000 clones, about 95% seen once. This receptor was identified in a man younger than 35 in good health and CMV-seropositive. The chain carries TRBV2 and TRBJ1-2, with 8 nucleotides matching TRBD1. The sequenced sample was PBMCs. The CDR3 is CASSEARTGIYGYTF. Written as DNA, the CDR3 is TGTGCCAGCAGTGAAGCGAGGACAGGGATCTATGGCTACACCTTC.